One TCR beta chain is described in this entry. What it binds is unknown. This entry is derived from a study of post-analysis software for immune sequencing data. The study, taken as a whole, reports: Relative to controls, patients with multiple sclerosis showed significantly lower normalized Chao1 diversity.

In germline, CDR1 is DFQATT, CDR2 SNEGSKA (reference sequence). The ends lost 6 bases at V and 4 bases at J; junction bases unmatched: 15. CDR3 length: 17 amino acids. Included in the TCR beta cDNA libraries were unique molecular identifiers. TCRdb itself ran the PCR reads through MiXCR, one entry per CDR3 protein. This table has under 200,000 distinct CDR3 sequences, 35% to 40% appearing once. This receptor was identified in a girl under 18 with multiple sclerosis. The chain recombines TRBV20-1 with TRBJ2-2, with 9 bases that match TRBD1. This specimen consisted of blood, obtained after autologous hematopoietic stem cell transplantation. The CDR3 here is CSASLTGQGRGTGELFF. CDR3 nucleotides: TGCAGTGCCTCTTTAACGGGACAGGGCCGAGGCACCGGGGAGCTGTTTTTT.